Below, 18 T cell receptor beta chains from the same sample are listed, as sequenced in a study of monozygotic twins with inflammatory bowel disease (dated by TCRdb to the late 2010s). Receptor libraries were prepared by 5' RACE. Sequencing was performed on an Illumina HiSeq 2500. One entry per CDR3 protein sequence results from the TCRdb reprocessing of the reads, with DNA left out. The table held for this sample gives 190,000 or so distinct CDR3 sequences. The ten largest clonotypes hold 1.5% to 2% of the sample. The sequenced sample consisted of blood. The receptors stem from a human donor with ulcerative colitis or Crohn's disease, or a healthy co-twin of an affected twin (not recorded which).

The CDR3 reads CASTSGNTYEQYF. This chain joins TRBV7-2 and TRBJ2-7; the TRBD1 assignment by TCRdb is unverifiable without DNA. The germline CDR1 and CDR2 sequences are SGHTA and FQGNSA. This CDR3 spans 13 amino acids.

This chain's CDR3 is CSATHGRDGYTF. The chain couples TRBV20-1 to TRBJ1-2; TCRdb picks TRBD1, but there is no DNA to check that call. The V gene's germline CDR1 is DFQATT and CDR2 SNEGSKA (reference sequence). The CDR3 loop spans 12 amino acids.

The rearrangement joins TRBV20-1 to TRBJ1-2; the TRBD1 assignment by TCRdb is unverifiable without DNA. Germline-derived CDR1 and CDR2 are DFQATT and SNEGSKA (reference sequence). The length of the CDR3 is 13 residues. The CDR3 spells CSAQTGGNYGYTF.

The chain has TRBV10-3 and TRBJ1-2; TCRdb returns TRBD1, unconfirmable since there is no DNA. The germline gives CDR1 ENHRY, CDR2 SYGVKD. The length of the CDR3 is 16 residues. The chain's CDR3 is CAISDLGQGINYGYTF.

The chain combines TRBV20-1 with TRBJ2-3; the TRBD1 assignment by TCRdb is unverifiable without DNA. This CDR3 spans 13 amino acids. Per germline, CDR1 DFQATT and CDR2 SNEGSKA (reference sequence). The CDR3 reads CSARMGAIDTQYF.

The gene calls are TRBV18 and TRBJ1-5; no DNA is available, so the TRBD1 call from TCRdb remains unchecked. Germline V gene data show CDR1 as KGHSH and CDR2 as LQKENI. There are 15 residues in the CDR3. The CDR3 loop is CASSPGGQINQPQHF.

The chain recombines TRBV19 with TRBJ1-1. The CDR3 has 13 amino acids. Per the germline V gene, CDR1 is LNHDA and CDR2 is SQIVND (reference sequence). The CDR3 region is CASSIGRQSEAFF.

The chain employs TRBV5-6 and TRBJ1-1. CDR3 size: 13 residues. CDR1 is SGHDT, CDR2 YYEEEE, per germline. The CDR3 is CASSLPSLGLAFF.

This sequence joins TRBV20-1 and TRBJ1-1; TCRdb calls TRBD1, which cannot be checked without DNA. CDR1 is DFQATT, CDR2 SNEGSKA, per germline (reference sequence). CDR3 length equals 14 residues. The CDR3: CSAPQGGVGTEAFF.

The rearrangement uses TRBV5-1 and TRBJ2-7; absent DNA, TCRdb's TRBD1 call cannot be checked. The germline CDR1 and CDR2 sequences are SGHRS and YFSETQ. The length of the CDR3 is 15 residues. The CDR3 loop reads CASSLLGQGLYEQYF.

The rearrangement uses TRBV5-1 and TRBJ1-1; TCRdb names TRBD1, which stays unverified in the absence of DNA. Germline CDR1 and CDR2: SGHRS and YFSETQ. This CDR3 is 16 amino acids long. The chain's CDR3 is CASSLGTGVGVTEAFF.

The rearrangement links TRBV7-2 to TRBJ1-1. The CDR3 length is 14 residues. CDR1 and CDR2 (germline): SGHTA, FQGNSA. The CDR3 is CASSLANRNSEAFF.

The chain links TRBV20-1 to TRBJ2-5; TCRdb designates TRBD1, a call that cannot be tested without DNA. The CDR3 loop spans 15 amino acids. Germline CDR1 reads DFQATT; CDR2 reads SNEGSKA (reference sequence). CDR3 sequence reads: CSARDNSRGPETQYF.

V gene TRBV5-6 combines with J gene TRBJ2-7; TCRdb returns TRBD2, unconfirmable since there is no DNA. Per the germline V gene, CDR1 is SGHDT and CDR2 is YYEEEE. This CDR3 region has 12 residues. The CDR3 sequence: CASSRPSGEQYF.

V gene TRBV7-9 combines with J gene TRBJ2-7; no DNA is available, so the TRBD2 call from TCRdb remains unchecked. CDR1 SEHNR and CDR2 FQNEAQ come from the germline V gene (reference sequence). The CDR3 extends over 16 amino acids. The CDR3 region is CASSYGQTSGGMKQYF. Based on the CDR3 plus reference TRBV7-9 and TRBJ2-7, the full variable domain is DTGVSQNPRHKITKRGQNVTFRCDPISEHNRLYWYRQTLGQGPEFLTYFQNEAQLEKSRLLSDRFSAERPKGSFSTLEIQRTEQGDSAMYLCASSYGQTSGGMKQYFGPGTRLTVT.

The chain carries TRBV20-1 and TRBJ1-1. This CDR3 has 15 residues. The germline V gene has CDR1 DFQATT and CDR2 SNEGSKA (reference sequence). The chain's CDR3 is CSARDRSHMNTEAFF.

The chain has TRBV27 and TRBJ1-2; there is no DNA to check the TCRdb D call of TRBD1. There are 15 residues in the CDR3. The V gene's germline CDR1 is MNHEY and CDR2 SMNVEV (reference sequence). CDR3 in amino acids: CASSSLEGGTGRYTF.

The V call is TRBV5-6, the J call TRBJ2-7. The V gene's germline CDR1 is SGHDT and CDR2 YYEEEE. CDR3 length: 14 residues. The CDR3 loop reads CASSSGRFTYEQYF.